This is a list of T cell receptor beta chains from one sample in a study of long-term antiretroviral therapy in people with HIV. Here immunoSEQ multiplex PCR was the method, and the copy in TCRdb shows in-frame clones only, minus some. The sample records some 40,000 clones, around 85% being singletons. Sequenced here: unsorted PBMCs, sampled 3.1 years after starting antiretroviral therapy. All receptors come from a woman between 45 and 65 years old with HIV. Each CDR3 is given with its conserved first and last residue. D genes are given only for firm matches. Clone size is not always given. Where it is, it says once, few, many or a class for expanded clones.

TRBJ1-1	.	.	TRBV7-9	CASSLNTGPYTEAFF	TGTGCCAGCAGCTTAAATACAGGGCCGTACACTGAAGCTTTCTTT
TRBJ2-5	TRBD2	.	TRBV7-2	CASSWDVGRGGDETQYF	TGTGCCAGCAGCTGGGACGTAGGGCGGGGGGGCGATGAGACCCAGTACTTC
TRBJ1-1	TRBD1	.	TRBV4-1	CASSQPQGAGRNTEAFF	TGCGCCAGCAGCCAACCTCAGGGGGCAGGACGGAACACTGAAGCTTTCTTT
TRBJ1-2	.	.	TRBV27	CASSLGRRGSSDGYTF	TGTGCCAGCAGTTTGGGAAGGCGGGGCTCGTCGGATGGCTACACCTTC
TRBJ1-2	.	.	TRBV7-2	CASSPPRQVYGYTF	TGTGCCAGCAGCCCTCCACGACAGGTCTATGGCTACACCTTC
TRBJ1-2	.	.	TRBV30	CAWKGLNYGYTF	TGTGCCTGGAAAGGGCTCAACTATGGCTACACCTTC
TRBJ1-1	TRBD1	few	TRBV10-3	CAIRKGQENTEAFF	TGTGCCATCAGGAAGGGACAGGAGAACACTGAAGCTTTCTTT
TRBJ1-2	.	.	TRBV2	CASSEERIYGYTF	TGTGCCAGCAGTGAAGAACGGATCTATGGCTACACCTTC
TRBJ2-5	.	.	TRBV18	CASSRVDGPWRETQYF	TGTGCCAGCTCACGAGTAGACGGCCCTTGGAGAGAGACCCAGTACTTC
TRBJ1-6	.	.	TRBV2	CASKEVGSYNSPLHF	TGTGCCAGCAAAGAAGTAGGCTCCTATAATTCACCCCTCCACTTT
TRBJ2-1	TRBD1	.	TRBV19	CASSLGTGTGNNEQFF	TGTGCCAGTAGTCTCGGGACCGGGACAGGGAACAATGAGCAGTTCTTC
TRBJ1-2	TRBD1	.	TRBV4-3	CASSPDRAFLITYGYTF	TGCGCCAGCAGCCCCGACAGGGCGTTTTTGATTACCTATGGCTACACCTTC
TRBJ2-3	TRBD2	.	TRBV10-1	CASSGSGGASDTQYF	TGCGCCAGCAGTGGTAGCGGGGGGGCGTCAGATACGCAGTATTTT
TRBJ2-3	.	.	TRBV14	CASSRERALSTDTQYF	TGTGCCAGCAGCCGCGAGAGGGCCCTCAGCACAGATACGCAGTATTTT
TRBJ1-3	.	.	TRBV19	CASSIRRPDRPAGNTIYF	TGTGCCAGTAGTATCCGCCGGCCTGATCGGCCGGCCGGAAACACCATATATTTT
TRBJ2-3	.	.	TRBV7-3	CASSPLTRIVGDTQYF	TGTGCCAGCAGCCCTCTTACTAGGATCGTCGGAGATACGCAGTATTTT
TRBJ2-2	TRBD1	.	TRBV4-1	CASSQRTGATGELFF	TGCGCCAGCAGCCAACGGACAGGGGCCACCGGGGAGCTGTTTTTT
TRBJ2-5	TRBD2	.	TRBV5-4	CASSLAKLAGGETQYF	TGTGCCAGCAGCTTGGCCAAGCTAGCGGGGGGGGAGACCCAGTACTTC
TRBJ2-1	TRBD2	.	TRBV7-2	CASSLAAPGLAGGRQFF	TGTGCCAGCAGCTTAGCGGCTCCGGGACTAGCGGGGGGGCGGCAGTTCTTC
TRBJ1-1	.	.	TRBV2	CASSERRAESAFF	TGTGCCAGCAGTGAGAGGAGGGCCGAGAGTGCTTTCTTT
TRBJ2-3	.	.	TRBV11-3	CASSPEEGRSDTQYF	TGTGCCAGCAGCCCAGAGGAGGGCCGTTCAGATACGCAGTATTTT
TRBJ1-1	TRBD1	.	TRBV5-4	CASSFRQGKRGTGTEAFF	TGTGCCAGCAGCTTTCGACAGGGGAAAAGGGGGACTGGCACTGAAGCTTTCTTT
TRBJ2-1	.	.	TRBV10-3	CAISETGGVYNEQFF	TGTGCCATCAGTGAGACAGGCGGGGTTTACAATGAGCAGTTCTTC
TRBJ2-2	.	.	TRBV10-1	CASSLGTGELFF	TGCGCCAGCAGTTTGGGCACCGGGGAGCTGTTTTTT
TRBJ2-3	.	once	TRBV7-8	CASSLGPSDTQYF	TGTGCCAGCAGCTTAGGGCCGTCGGATACGCAGTATTTT
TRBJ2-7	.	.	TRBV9	CASSPDRSNEQYF	TGTGCCAGCAGCCCCGACAGGAGTAACGAGCAGTACTTC
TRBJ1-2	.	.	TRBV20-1	CSARDGSF	TGCAGTGCTAGAGATGGGAGCTTC
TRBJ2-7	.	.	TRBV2	CASTILEAAEQYF	TGTGCCAGCACGATTTTAGAAGCGGCCGAGCAGTACTTC
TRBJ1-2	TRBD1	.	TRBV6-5	CASSYDRGRGYTF	TGTGCCAGCAGTTACGACAGGGGGCGAGGCTACACCTTC
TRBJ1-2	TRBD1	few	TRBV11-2	CASSLSGGNYGYTF	TGTGCCAGCAGCTTGTCAGGGGGTAACTATGGCTACACCTTC